These 8 T cell receptor beta chains share one sample of origin, sequenced in a study of CD8+ T cells in alopecia areata. Described treatment: oral pan-JAK inhibitor, 5-10 mg twice daily. RNA extraction and reverse transcription yielded cDNA as sequencing template. Using immunoSEQ multiplex PCR, the repertoire was profiled, and TCRdb retains in-frame clones only, with some absent. This table holds 180,000 or so clones, approximately 51% found once. The sample here was CD8+ T cells sorted from blood, taken at roughly week 53, from a patient treated with tofacitinib. The receptor set was obtained from a human donor with alopecia areata.

The gene calls are TRBV4-1 and TRBJ2-7, with 14 bases fitting TRBD2. The CDR3 is made up of 16 amino acids. CDR1 is MGHRA, CDR2 YSYEKL, per germline. V lost 4 bases and J lost 7; bases outside the gene matches: 9. The CDR3 nucleotides read TGCGCCAGCAGCCCTAGCTTGGGACTAGCGGGGGAGGAGCAGTACTTC. Translated: CASSPSLGLAGEEQYF.

V gene TRBV15 combines with J gene TRBJ1-2, with TRBD1 as a possible D gene (5 bases). The length of the CDR3 is 15 residues. CDR1 is LNHNV, CDR2 YYDKDF, per germline (reference sequence). Trimming shortened V by 2 bases and J by 4 bases, and 14 bases separated the two germline ends. The DNA of the CDR3 is TGTGCCACCAGCAGATCGGGGGAAACAGTCTATGGCTACACCTTC. It translates to CATSRSGETVYGYTF.

Note on this clone: The sample has other DNA sequences that encode this CDR3 too. This rearrangement joins TRBV7-9 to TRBJ1-1, with D possibly TRBD1 on 5 matching bases. V was cut by 5 bases and J by 3 bases, with 7 bases left in between. Germline CDR1 SEHNR, CDR2 FQNEAQ (reference sequence). This CDR3 has 12 residues. The CDR3 is CASSPGDTEAFF. CDR3 DNA: TGTGCCAGCAGCCCGGGGGACACTGAAGCTTTCTTT.

This clone was detected once. The chain is built from TRBV6-5 and TRBJ2-7, with D perhaps TRBD1 (6 bases). Deletions cut 2 bases from V and 9 bases from J, with 11 bases between. The CDR3 totals 12 residues. Germline CDR1 reads MNHEY; CDR2 reads SVGAGI. CDR3 sequence (DNA): TGTGCCAGCAGTTACACACAGGGCCCGCAGTACTTC. Translating it yields CASSYTQGPQYF.

CDR3 in amino acids: CASSPAMSMNTEAFF. The DNA for the CDR3 is TGCGCCAGCAGCCCCGCCATGTCCATGAACACTGAAGCTTTCTTT. V is TRBV4-1 and J is TRBJ1-1; D remains ambiguous. The germline V gene has CDR1 MGHRA and CDR2 YSYEKL. Deletions cut 4 bases from V and 0 bases from J, with 12 bases between. The CDR3 sequence is 15 residues long.

This clone appeared a single time. The V and J genes are TRBV5-1 and TRBJ1-2; no clear D gene. The V end lost 1 base, the J end lost 0 bases, and 4 bases lay between the germline ends. The CDR3 is 13 amino acids. Germline CDR1 and CDR2: SGHRS and YFSETQ. For the CDR3, the DNA is TGCGCCAGCAGCTTGAAGGCTAACTATGGCTACACCTTC. Its protein is CASSLKANYGYTF.

The chain links TRBV9 to TRBJ2-1; D possibly uses TRBD1 or TRBD2 (5 bases each). The CDR3 length is 18 residues. The germline CDR1 and CDR2 sequences are SGDLS and YYNGEE. V lost 5 bases to trimming and J lost 0 bases, with 21 bases between them. The CDR3 sequence is CASSLGFGASSSYNEQFF. The CDR3 DNA follows: TGTGCCAGCAGTTTAGGGTTCGGGGCTTCGAGCTCCTACAATGAGCAGTTCTTC.

The genes are TRBV4-3 and TRBJ2-7; D not certain. Germline-derived CDR1 and CDR2 are LGHNA and YSLEER. The CDR3 is 13 amino acids. V was trimmed by 4 bases and J by 1 base, leaving 8 bases between them. For the CDR3, the DNA is TGCGCCAGCAGCCTTACGGATTCCTACGAGCAGTACTTC. This translates into CASSLTDSYEQYF.